Each of the 4 T cell receptor beta chains below was sequenced from the same sample in a study of shared clonotypes between healthy human individuals (dated by TCRdb to 2018 to 2021). CD8 naive samples were CD45RO-negative cells positively selected for CCR7, giving a CD45RA+CCR7+ population that excluded TemRA cells. Receptor amplification or capture employed the immunoSEQ multiplex PCR assay. Drawn from immuneACCESS, this table holds only the in-frame rearrangements with V and J called that TCRdb kept. Clones are partly lost; checked studies trace under half to an unresolved V gene and leave the rest unexplained. The sample table holds some 580,000 clones, of which nearly 98% were seen once. 0.3% of the sample is taken by the ten largest. The sequenced sample was naive CD8+ T cells sorted from blood. Taken with the paper, the label for cell subset or site translates to: CD45RA+CCR7+. The source of these receptors is a young man in good health.

V gene TRBV28 combines with J gene TRBJ2-7, with a weak D call TRBD1 (5 bases). This CDR3 is built from 17 residues. The V end was cut by 3 bases, the J end by 6 bases, with 24 bases between. The V gene's germline CDR1 is MDHEN and CDR2 SYDVKM. This chain's CDR3 is CASSFLDLSDTTGEQYF. In DNA, the CDR3 is TGTGCCAGCAGTTTCTTGGATCTTTCGGACACAACTGGCGAGCAGTACTTC.

The chain recombines TRBV7-9 with TRBJ1-2, with D unresolved. V was shortened by 0 bases and J by 3 bases, with 11 bases between the two germline ends. Germline V gene lookup returns CDR1 SEHNR and CDR2 FQNEAQ (reference sequence). This CDR3 has 15 amino acids. This CDR3 reads CASSLAHYRYYGYTF. For the CDR3, the DNA is TGTGCCAGCAGCTTAGCGCATTACAGATACTATGGCTACACCTTC.

The genes are TRBV10-1 and TRBJ2-3; D gene unclear. V gave up 3 bases and J gave up 2 bases, with 12 bases separating them. CDR1 and CDR2 (germline): WNHNN, SYGVQD (reference sequence). This CDR3 contains 15 residues. The CDR3 protein is CASSDGPKNTDTQYF. DNA for the CDR3: TGCGCCAGCAGTGATGGTCCTAAGAACACAGATACGCAGTATTTT.

The V call is TRBV7-9, the J call TRBJ1-2, with D unclear. V lost 0 bases, J lost 4 bases, and 9 bases lay in between. Germline values: CDR1 SEHNR, CDR2 FQNEAQ (reference sequence). The CDR3 runs 14 residues. This CDR3 is CASSLAAVGYGYTF. The CDR3 region has the DNA TGTGCCAGCAGCTTAGCGGCTGTCGGCTATGGCTACACCTTC.